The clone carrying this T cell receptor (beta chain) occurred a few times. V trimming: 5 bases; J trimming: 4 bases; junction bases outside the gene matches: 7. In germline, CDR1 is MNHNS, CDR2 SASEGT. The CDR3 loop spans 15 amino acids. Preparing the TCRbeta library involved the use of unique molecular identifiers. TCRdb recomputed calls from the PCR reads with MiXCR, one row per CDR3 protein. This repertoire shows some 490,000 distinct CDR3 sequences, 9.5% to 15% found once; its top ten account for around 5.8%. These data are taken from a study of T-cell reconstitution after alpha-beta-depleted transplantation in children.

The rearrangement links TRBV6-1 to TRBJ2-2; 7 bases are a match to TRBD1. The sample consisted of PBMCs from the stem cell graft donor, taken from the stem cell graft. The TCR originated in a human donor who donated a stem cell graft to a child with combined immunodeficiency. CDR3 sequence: CASSRGGVGTGELFF. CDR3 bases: TGTGCCAGCAGTCGAGGGGGCGTGGGCACCGGGGAGCTGTTTTTT.